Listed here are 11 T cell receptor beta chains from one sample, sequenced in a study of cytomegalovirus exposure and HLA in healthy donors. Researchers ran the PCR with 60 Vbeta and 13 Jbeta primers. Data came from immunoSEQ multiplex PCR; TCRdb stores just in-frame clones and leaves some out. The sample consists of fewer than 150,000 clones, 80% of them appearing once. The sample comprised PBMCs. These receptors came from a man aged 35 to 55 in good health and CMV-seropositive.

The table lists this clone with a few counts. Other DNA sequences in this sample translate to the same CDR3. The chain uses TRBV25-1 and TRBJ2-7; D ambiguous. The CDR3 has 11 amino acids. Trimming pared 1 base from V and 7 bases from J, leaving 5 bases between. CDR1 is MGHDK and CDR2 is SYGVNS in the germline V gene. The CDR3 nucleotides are TGTGCCAGCAGTGAATTGAGGGAGCAGTACTTC. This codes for CASSELREQYF.

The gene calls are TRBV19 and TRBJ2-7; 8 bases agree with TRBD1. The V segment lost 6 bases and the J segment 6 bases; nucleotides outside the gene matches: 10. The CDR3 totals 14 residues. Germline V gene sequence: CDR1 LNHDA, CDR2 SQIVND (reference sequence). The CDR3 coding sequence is TGTGCCAGTAGCTCCCGGGACAGGTCAAGCGAGCAGTACTTC. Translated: CASSSRDRSSEQYF.

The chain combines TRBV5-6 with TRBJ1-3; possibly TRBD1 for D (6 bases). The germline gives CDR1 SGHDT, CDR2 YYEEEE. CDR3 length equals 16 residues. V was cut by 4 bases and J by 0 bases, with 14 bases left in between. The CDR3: CASSQIQGPSGNTIYF. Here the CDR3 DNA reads TGTGCCAGCAGCCAGATACAGGGCCCCTCTGGAAACACCATATATTTT.

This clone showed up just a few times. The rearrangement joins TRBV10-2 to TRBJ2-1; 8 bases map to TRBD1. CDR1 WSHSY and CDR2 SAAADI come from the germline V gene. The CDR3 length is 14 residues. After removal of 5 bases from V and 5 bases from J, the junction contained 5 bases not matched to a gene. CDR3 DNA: TGCGCCAGCAGTTGGACAGGGCTGCACAATGAGCAGTTCTTC. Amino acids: CASSWTGLHNEQFF.

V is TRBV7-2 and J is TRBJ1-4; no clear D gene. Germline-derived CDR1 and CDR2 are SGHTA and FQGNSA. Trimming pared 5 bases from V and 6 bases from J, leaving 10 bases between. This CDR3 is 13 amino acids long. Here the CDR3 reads CASSPRRDEKLFF. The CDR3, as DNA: TGTGCCAGCAGCCCTAGGCGGGATGAAAAACTGTTTTTT.

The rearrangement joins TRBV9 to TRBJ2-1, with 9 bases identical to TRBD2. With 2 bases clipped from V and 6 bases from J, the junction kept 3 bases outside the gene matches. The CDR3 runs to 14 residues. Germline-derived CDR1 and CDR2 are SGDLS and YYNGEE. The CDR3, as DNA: TGTGCCAGCAGCGTGTCACTAGCGGGCAATGAGCAGTTCTTC. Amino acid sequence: CASSVSLAGNEQFF.

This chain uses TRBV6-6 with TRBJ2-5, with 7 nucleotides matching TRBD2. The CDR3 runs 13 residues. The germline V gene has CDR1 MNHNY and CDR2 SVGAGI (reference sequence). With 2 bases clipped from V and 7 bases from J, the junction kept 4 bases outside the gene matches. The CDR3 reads CASSYDPGGTQYF. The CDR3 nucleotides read TGTGCCAGCAGTTACGACCCGGGAGGGACCCAGTACTTC.

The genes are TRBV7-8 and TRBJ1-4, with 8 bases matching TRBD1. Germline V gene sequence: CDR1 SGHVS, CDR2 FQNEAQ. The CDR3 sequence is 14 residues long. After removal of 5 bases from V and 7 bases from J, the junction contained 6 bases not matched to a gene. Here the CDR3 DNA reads TGTGCCAGCAGCGCCAGGGGGCAGAGTGAAAAACTGTTTTTT. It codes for CASSARGQSEKLFF.

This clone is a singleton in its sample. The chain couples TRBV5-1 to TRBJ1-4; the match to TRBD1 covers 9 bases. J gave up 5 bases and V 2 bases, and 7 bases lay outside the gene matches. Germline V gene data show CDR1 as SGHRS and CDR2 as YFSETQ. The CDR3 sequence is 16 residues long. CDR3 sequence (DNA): TGCGCCAGCAGCTTTGAACCCGGGACAGGGAATGAAAAACTGTTTTTT. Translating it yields CASSFEPGTGNEKLFF.

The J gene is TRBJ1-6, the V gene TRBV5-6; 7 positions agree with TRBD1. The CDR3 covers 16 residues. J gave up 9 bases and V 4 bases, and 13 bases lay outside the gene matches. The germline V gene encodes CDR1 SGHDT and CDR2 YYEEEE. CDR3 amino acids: CASSQPLGDRLSPLHF. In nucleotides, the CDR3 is TGTGCCAGCAGCCAACCTCTGGGGGACAGACTTTCACCCCTCCACTTT. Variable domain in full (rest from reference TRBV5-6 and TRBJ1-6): DAGVTQSPTHLIKTRGQQVTLRCSPKSGHDTVSWYQQALGQGPQFIFQYYEEEERQRGNFPDRFSGHQFPNYSSELNVNALLLGDSALYLCASSQPLGDRLSPLHFGNGTRLTVT.

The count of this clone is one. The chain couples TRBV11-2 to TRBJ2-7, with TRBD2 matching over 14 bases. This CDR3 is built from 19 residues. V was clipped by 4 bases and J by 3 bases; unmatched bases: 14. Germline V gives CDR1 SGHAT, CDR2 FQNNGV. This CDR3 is CASSSTGTSGGHRGYEQYF. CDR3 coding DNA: TGTGCCAGCAGCTCGACGGGGACTAGCGGGGGACATCGGGGCTACGAGCAGTACTTC.